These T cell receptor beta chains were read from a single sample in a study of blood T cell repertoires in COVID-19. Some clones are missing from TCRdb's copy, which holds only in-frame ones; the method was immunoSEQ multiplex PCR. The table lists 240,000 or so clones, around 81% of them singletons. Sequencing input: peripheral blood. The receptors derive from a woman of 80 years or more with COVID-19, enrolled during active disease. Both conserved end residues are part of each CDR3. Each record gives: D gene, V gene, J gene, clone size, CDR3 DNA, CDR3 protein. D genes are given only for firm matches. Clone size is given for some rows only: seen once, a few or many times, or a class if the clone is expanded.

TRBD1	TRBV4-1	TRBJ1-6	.	TGCGCCAGCAGCCACACAGGGGAGGATTCACCCCTCCACTTT	CASSHTGEDSPLHF
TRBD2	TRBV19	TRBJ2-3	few	TGTGCCAGTAGCCCGCTAGCGGGAGGGTACACAGATACGCAGTATTTT	CASSPLAGGYTDTQYF
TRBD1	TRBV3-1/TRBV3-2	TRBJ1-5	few	TGTGCCAGCAGCCAACTGACAGGGGCAGGTCAGCCCCAGCATTTT	CASSQLTGAGQPQHF
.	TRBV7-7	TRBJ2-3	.	TGTGCTAGCAGCCCTACTTCAGGGTTTAGCACAGGTACGCAGTATTTT	CASSPTSGFSTGTQYF
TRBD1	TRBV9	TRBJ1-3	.	TGTGCCAGCAGCGTCGGACAGGGTGTTGGAACTGGAAACACCATATATTTT	CASSVGQGVGTGNTIYF
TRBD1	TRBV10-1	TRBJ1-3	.	TGCGCCAGCAGTAATCCGGGACAGGCTGCAAACACCATATATTTT	CASSNPGQAANTIYF
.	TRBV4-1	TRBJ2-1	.	TGCGCCAGCAGCCAACTTCGGAGTGGATCCAATGAGCAGTTCTTC	CASSQLRSGSNEQFF
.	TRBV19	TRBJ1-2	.	TGTGCCAGTAGTAGGACACTCCCCAGGAATTATGGCTACACCTTC	CASSRTLPRNYGYTF
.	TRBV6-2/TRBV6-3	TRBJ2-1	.	TGTGCCAGCAGTGCCCCCGGGAGAAAAGCTTTAACCCTAGGGAATGAGCAGTTCTTC	CASSAPGRKALTLGNEQFF
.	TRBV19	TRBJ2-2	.	TGTGCCAGTAGTATAGATCGTTGGGGGCCGGAGCTGTTTTTT	CASSIDRWGPELFF
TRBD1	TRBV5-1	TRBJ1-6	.	TGCGCCAGCAGCTTACAGGGGAACAATTCACCCCTCCACTTT	CASSLQGNNSPLHF
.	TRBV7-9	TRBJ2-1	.	TGTGCCAGCAGCCTTTTCCAGGATTCCTACAATGAGCAGTTCTTC	CASSLFQDSYNEQFF